The sequence of this T cell receptor beta chain was determined in a study of T cells in Graves' hyperthyroidism and ophthalmopathy (dated by TCRdb to the late 2010s). Regarding the complete study: TCR V-J signatures able to tell the groups apart were searched for in a discovery cohort of 100 patients, of whom 43 had Graves' ophthalmopathy and more than 55 had stable Graves' hyperthyroidism. Prospective prediction of ophthalmopathy was tested in an independent validation cohort consisting of fewer than 20 hyperthyroidism patients and some 17 patients who later progressed to ophthalmopathy. The paper describes TCR Vbeta CDR3 sequencing of around 140 peripheral blood samples, made up of under 50 ophthalmopathy patients, some 76 hyperthyroidism patients and roughly 17 progressor patients. For training and testing, the 100 or so patients in the discovery cohort were randomly divided in a 7:3 ratio. After blood sampling, hyperthyroidism patients were treated with methimazole at a starting dose of 30 mg daily, and ophthalmopathy patients were treated with high-dose intravenous methylprednisolone. The study also compared thyroid tissue and blood T-cell repertoires from five or six Graves' hyperthyroidism patients.

Including the terminal cysteine and phenylalanine, the CDR3 comprises 13 residues. Only the CDR3 DNA stays, 39 bases, in frame from base 1. The germline V gene sets CDR1 to SGHRS and CDR2 to YFSETQ. V ends up 3 bases short and J 1 base short, with an unmatched junction base count of 0. TCR beta CDR3 regions were amplified from RNA transcripts. The TCR CDR3 was subjected to a first round of RT-PCR using the HTBI primer set and the Qiagen OneStep RT-PCR kit. The libraries were constructed in a second round of multiplex PCR and then size-selected and purified. Sequencing of the libraries was done on an Illumina HiSeq2000 using paired-end 100 bp reads. For the original study's pipeline: SOAPnuke was used to process the raw data, throwing out any read that contained adapters or uncalled bases, had a mean Phred below 15, or lacked an exact constant-primer or identifier match. COPE v1.2.5 was used to merge high-quality paired reads, and clonotypes were defined as unique nucleotide sequences. Clonotypes were aligned to IMGT TRBV, TRBD and TRBJ reference segments using MiTCR v1.1. The analysis included only V-J combinations with a frequency above 0.0001, which together covered around 99% of the repertoires. A TCS score was defined as the ratio between F50 (clonal expansion) and ExV (chaos), using BLOSUM62-based TCRdist between CDR3 peptides within each V-J. Welch's t-statistics and random forest reduced several hundred V-J features to some 14, which were used in a naive Bayes classifier (R e1071). The Morisita-Horn index was used to measure how similar the thyroid and blood repertoires were. TCRdb handled the public reads itself, with Q25 trimming in fastp and clone calling in MiXCR, and kept productive beta chains. Each record represents a unique CDR3 protein, reported with the most common genes and DNA among its rows. None of the V and J calls come from the authors' own analysis; TCRdb made them. This sample has about 570,000 distinct CDR3 sequences in its table, and approximately 44% of those were observed once. The ten most abundant clones make up 19% of the sample.

Study-level results and caveats: Blood samples also contained most of the expanded thyroid clonotypes (frequency above 0.001), which suggests that blood repertoires may reflect thyroid immune responses. Ophthalmopathy was separated from stable hyperthyroidism by a 13 V-J signature model, with approximately 89% sensitivity and about 81% specificity obtained in cross-validation and 80%/75% obtained in testing. Sample size was not statistically predetermined, and investigators were not blinded to group allocation. In validation, progression to ophthalmopathy was predicted by the model with 70.59% sensitivity and nearly 75% specificity, a median of approximately 7.1 months before onset.

This clonotype was counted ten times or more. Its antigen has not been determined. No much larger clone exists at a distance of one base, and base qualities are not known. Exclusion was applied to patients with uncontrolled infections, other autoimmune diseases, pregnancy or lactation. Diagnoses relied on clinical symptoms, serum thyroxine and TRAb, thyroid ultrasound and orbital computed tomography. Total RNA was extracted with Trizol reagent, and quality was checked on an Agilent 2100 Bioanalyzer. Specimen: peripheral blood or thyroid tissue (not recorded which). The TCR comes from an adult woman with Graves' disease, either hyperthyroidism or ophthalmopathy (not recorded which). The sequence joins TRBV5-1 to TRBJ2-7, with TRBD1 matching 8 junction bases. The CDR3 protein is CASSWDRSYEQYF. The sequenced DNA: TGCGCCAGCAGCTGGGACAGGTCCTACGAGCAGTACTTC.